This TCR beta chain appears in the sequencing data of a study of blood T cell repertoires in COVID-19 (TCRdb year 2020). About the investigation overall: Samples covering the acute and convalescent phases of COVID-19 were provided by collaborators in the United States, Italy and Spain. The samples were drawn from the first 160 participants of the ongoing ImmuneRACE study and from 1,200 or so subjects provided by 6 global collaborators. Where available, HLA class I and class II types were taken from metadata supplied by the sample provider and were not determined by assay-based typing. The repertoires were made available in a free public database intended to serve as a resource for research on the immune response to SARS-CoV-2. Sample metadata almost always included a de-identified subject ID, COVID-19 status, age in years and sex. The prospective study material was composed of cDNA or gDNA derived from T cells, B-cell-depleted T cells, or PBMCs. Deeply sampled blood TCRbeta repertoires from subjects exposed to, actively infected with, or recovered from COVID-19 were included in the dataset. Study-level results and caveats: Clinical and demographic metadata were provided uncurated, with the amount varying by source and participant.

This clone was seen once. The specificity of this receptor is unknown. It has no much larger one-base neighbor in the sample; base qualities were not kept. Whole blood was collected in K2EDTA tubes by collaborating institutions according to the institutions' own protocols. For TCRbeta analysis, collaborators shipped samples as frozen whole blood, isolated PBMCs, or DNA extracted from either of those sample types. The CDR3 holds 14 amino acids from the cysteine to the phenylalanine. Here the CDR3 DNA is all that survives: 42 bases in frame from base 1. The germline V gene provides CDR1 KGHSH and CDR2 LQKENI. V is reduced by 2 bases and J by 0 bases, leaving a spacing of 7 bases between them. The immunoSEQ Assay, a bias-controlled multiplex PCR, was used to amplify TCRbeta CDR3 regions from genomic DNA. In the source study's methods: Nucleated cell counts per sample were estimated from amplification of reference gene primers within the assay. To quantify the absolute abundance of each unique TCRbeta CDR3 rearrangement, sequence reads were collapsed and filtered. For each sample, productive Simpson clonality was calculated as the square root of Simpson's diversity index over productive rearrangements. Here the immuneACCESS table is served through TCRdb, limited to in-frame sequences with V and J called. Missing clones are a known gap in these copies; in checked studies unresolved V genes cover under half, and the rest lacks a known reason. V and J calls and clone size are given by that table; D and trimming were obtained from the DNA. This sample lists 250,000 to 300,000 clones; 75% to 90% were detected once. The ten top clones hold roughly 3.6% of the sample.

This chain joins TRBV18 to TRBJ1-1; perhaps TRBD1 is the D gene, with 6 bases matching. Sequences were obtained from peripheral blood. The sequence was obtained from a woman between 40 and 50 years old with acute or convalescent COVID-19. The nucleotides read TGTGCCAGCTCACCAACAGGGATGAACACTGAAGCTTTCTTT. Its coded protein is CASSPTGMNTEAFF.